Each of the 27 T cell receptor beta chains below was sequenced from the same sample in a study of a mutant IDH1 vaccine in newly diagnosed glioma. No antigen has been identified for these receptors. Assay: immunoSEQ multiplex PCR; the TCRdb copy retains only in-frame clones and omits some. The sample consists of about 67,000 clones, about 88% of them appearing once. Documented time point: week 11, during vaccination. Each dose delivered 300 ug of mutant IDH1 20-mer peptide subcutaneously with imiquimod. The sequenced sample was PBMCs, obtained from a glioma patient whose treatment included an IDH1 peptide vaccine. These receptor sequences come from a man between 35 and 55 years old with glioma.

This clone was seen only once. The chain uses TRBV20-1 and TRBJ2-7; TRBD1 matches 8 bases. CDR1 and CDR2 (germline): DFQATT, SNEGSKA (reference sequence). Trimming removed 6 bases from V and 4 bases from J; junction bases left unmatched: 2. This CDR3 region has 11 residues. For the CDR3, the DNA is TGCAGTGCGAGGACAGGGTACGAGCAGTACGTC. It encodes CSARTGYEQYV.

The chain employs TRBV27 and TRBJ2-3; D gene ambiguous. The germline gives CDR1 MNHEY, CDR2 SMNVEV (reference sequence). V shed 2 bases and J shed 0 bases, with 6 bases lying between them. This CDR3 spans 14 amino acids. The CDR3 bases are TGTGCCAGCAGTTTAAGCCGGAGCACAGATACGCAGTATTTT. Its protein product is CASSLSRSTDTQYF.

CDR3 in DNA: TGTGCCAGCAGCCTACGTCTTTGGGATCAGCCCCAGCATTTT. Amino acid sequence: CASSLRLWDQPQHF. This chain links TRBV5-5 with TRBJ1-5; D is unclear. The CDR3 length is 14 residues. Germline-derived CDR1 and CDR2 are SGHKS and YYEKEE (reference sequence). The V and J ends lost 4 bases and 5 bases respectively, with 13 bases between them.

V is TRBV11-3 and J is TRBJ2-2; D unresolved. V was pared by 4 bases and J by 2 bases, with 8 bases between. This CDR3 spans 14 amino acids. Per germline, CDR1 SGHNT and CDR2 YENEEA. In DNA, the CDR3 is TGTGCCAGCAGCTCGACAACTAACACCGGGGAGCTGTTTTTT. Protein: CASSSTTNTGELFF.

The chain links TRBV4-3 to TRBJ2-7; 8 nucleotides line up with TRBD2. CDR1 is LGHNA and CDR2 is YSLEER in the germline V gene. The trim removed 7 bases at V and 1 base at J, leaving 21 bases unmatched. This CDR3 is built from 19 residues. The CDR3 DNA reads TGCGCCAGCAACCTCAAGACCGCCCGATCACTAGCGGTATCCTACGAGCAGTACTTC. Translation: CASNLKTARSLAVSYEQYF.

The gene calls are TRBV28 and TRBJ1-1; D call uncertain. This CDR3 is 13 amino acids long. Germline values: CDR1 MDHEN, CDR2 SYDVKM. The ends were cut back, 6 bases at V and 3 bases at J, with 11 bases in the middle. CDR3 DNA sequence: TGTGCCAGCAGCCATACGTTTGACACTGAAGCTTTCTTT. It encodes CASSHTFDTEAFF.

The CDR3 nucleotides read TGTGCCAGCAGCGGTAGGACAGGGGTAGGAAACACCATATATTTT. Translating gives CASSGRTGVGNTIYF. The gene calls are TRBV7-8 and TRBJ1-3, with TRBD1 matching over 9 bases. Germline CDR1 and CDR2: SGHVS and FQNEAQ. This CDR3 is 15 amino acids long. V shed 5 bases, J shed 4 bases, and the junction held 6 bases outside the gene matches.

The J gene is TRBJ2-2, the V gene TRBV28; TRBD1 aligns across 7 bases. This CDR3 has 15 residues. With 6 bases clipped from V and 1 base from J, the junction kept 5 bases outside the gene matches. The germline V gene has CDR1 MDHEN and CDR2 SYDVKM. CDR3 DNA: TGTGCCAGCAGACCCGGGACAGAGAACACCGGGGAGCTGTTTTTT. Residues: CASRPGTENTGELFF.

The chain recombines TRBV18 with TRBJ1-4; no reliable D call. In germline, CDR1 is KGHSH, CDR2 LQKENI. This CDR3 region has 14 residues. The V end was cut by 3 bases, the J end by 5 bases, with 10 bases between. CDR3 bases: TGTGCCAGCTCACCGGCACAGAGGAATGAAAAACTGTTTTTT. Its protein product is CASSPAQRNEKLFF.

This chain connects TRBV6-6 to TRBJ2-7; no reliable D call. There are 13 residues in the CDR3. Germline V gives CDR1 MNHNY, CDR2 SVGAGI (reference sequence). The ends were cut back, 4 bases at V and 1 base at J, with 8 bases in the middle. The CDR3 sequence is CASSFSVSYEQYF. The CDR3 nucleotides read TGTGCCAGCAGTTTTTCGGTTTCCTACGAGCAGTACTTC.

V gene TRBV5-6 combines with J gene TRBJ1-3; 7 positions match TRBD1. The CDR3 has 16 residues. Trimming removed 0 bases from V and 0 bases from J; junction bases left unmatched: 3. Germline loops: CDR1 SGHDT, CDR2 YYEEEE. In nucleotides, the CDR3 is TGTGCCAGCAGCTTGGGACAGGGAATCTCTGGAAACACCATATATTTT. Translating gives CASSLGQGISGNTIYF.

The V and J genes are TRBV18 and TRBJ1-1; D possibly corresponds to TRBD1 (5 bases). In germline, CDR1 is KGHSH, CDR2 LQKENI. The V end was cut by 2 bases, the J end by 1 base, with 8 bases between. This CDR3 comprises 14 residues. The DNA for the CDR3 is TGTGCCAGCTCACCAGGGGGTTCGAACACTGAAGCTTTCTTT. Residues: CASSPGGSNTEAFF.

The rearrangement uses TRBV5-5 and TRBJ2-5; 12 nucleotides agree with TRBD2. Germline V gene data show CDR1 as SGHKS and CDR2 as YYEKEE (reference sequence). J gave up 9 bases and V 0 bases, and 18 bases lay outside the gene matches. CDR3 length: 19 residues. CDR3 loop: CASSLVFTSGGTRTGAQYF. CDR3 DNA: TGTGCCAGCAGCTTGGTCTTTACTAGCGGGGGGACACGAACCGGAGCCCAGTACTTC.

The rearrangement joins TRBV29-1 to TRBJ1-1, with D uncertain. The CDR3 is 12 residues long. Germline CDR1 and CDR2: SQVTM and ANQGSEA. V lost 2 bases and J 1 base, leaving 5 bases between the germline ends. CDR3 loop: CSVEWRNTEAFF. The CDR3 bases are TGCAGCGTTGAATGGCGGAACACTGAAGCTTTCTTT. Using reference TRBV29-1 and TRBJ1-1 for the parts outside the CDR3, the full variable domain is SAVISQKPSRDICQRGTSLTIQCQVDSQVTMMFWYRQQPGQSLTLIATANQGSEATYESGFVIDKFPISRPNLTFSTLTVSNMSPEDSSIYLCSVEWRNTEAFFGQGTRLTVV.

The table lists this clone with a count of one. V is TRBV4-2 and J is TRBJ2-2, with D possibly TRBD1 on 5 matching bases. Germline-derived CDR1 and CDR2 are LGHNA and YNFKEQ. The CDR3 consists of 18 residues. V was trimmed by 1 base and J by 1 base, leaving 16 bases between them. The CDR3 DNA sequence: TGTGCCAGCAGCCAAGTCCCCCACTCGACAGTGAACACCGGGGAGCTGTTTTTT. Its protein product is CASSQVPHSTVNTGELFF.

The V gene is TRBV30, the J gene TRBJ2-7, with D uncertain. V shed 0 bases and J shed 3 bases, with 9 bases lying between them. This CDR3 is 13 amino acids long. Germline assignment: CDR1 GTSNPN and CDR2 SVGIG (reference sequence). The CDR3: CAWSVSLYYEQYV. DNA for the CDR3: TGTGCCTGGAGTGTATCCCTTTACTACGAGCAGTACGTC.

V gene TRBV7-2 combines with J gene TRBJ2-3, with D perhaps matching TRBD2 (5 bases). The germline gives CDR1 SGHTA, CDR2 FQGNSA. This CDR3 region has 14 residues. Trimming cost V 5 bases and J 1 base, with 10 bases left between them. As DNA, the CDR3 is TGTGCCAGCAGCCTGGACTGGGGCACAGATACGCAGTATTTT. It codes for CASSLDWGTDTQYF.

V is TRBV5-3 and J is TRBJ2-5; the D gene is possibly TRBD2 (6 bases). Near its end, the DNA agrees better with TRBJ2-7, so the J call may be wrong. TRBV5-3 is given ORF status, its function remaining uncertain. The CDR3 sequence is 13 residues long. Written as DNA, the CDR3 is TGTGCCAGAAGCGGGGACTCGCGGACCGAGCAGTACTTC. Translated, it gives CARSGDSRTEQYF.

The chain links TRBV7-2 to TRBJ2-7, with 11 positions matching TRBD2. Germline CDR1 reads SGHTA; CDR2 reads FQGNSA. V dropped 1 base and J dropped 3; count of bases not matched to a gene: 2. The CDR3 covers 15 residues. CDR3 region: CASSLGTSGFYEQYV. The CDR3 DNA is TGTGCCAGCAGCTTAGGGACTAGCGGGTTCTACGAGCAGTACGTC.

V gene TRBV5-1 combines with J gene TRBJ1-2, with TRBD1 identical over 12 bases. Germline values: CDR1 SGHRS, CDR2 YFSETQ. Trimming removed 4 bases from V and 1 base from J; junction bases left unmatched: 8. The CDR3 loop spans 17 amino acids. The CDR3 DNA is TGCGCCAGCAGCCCCAGGGACAGGGGGCCCCTTAACTATGGCTACACCTTC. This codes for CASSPRDRGPLNYGYTF.

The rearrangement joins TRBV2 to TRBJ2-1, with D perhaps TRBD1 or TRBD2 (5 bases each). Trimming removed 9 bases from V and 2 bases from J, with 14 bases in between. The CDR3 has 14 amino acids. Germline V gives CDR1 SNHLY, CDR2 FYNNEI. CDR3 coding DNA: TGTGCCAGTGAGGGGCACAGAACCTACAATGAGCAGTTCTTC. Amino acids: CASEGHRTYNEQFF.

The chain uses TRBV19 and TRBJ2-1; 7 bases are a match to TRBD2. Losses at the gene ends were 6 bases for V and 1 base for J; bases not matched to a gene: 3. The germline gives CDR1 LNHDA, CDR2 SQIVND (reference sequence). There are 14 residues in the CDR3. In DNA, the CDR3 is TGTGCCAGTAGGCGGGGGACTTCCTACAATGAGCAGTTCTTC. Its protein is CASRRGTSYNEQFF.

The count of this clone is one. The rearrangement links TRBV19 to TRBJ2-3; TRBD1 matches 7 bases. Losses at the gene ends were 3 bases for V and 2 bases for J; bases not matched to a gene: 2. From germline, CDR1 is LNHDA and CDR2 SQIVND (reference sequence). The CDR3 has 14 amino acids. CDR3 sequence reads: CASSIDRATDTQYF. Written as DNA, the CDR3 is TGTGCCAGTAGTATTGACAGGGCCACAGATACGCAGTATTTT.

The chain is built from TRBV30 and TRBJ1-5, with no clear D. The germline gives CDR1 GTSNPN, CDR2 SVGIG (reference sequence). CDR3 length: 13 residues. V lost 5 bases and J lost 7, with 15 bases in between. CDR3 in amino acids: CAWASHGDQPQHF. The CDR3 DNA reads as TGTGCCTGGGCCTCCCACGGAGACCAGCCCCAGCATTTT.

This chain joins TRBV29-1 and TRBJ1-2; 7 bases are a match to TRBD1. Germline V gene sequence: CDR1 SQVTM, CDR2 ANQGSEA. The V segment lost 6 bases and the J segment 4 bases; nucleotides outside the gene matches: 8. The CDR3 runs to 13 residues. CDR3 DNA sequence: TGCAGCGTAATAAACAGGGGCAGCTATGGCTACACCTTC. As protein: CSVINRGSYGYTF.

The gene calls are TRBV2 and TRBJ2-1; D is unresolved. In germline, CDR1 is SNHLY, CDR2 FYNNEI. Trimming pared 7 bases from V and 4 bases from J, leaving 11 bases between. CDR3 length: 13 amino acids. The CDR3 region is CASKSGNYNEQFF. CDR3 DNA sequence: TGTGCCAGCAAGTCGGGCAATTACAATGAGCAGTTCTTC.

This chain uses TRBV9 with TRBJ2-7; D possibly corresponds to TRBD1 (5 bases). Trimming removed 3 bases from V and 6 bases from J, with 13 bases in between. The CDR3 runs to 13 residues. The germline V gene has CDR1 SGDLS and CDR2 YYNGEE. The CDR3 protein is CASSGIQGSEQYF. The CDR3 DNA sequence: TGTGCCAGCAGCGGCATCCAGGGATCCGAGCAGTACTTC. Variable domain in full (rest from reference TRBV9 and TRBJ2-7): DSGVTQTPKHLITATGQRVTLRCSPRSGDLSVYWYQQSLDQGLQFLIQYYNGEERAKGNILERFSAQQFPDLHSELNLSSLELGDSALYFCASSGIQGSEQYFGPGTRLTVT.